These T cell receptor beta chains were read from a single sample in a study of CD8+CD57+ T cells in acquired aplastic anemia. TCRdb independently ran MiXCR on the reads; one entry per CDR3 protein. Of roughly 80,000 distinct CDR3 sequences listed, 60% to 75% are singletons. The sample taken for sequencing was sorted CD4+, CD8+, or CD8+CD57+ T cells (not recorded which) from PBMCs. These receptors were obtained from a human donor with aplastic anemia. The conserved cysteine and the conserved F or W are not part of the CDR3 here.

V	J	CDR3
TRBV2	TRBJ1-6	ASSARPDSPLH
TRBV7-8	.	ASSATSGRVYEQF
TRBV9	TRBJ2-1	ASSPLNEQF
TRBV10-3	TRBJ2-7	AISETNPGLAGYEQY
TRBV10-3	TRBJ1-2	AISGGQPYGYT
TRBV25-1	TRBJ2-2	ASSEDRNTGELF
TRBV7-9	TRBJ2-7	ASSLVTAVEQY
TRBV7-2	TRBJ1-1	ASRETEMNTEAF
TRBV5-1	TRBJ1-2	ASSLEVTGYGYT
TRBV9	TRBJ1-2	ASSPMTGWVGYT
TRBV12-3/TRBV12-4	TRBJ2-7	ASSQRTSGSGRYYEQY
TRBV2	TRBJ1-1	ASRPDRHTEAF
TRBV24-1	TRBJ1-5	ATSGGGNQPQH
TRBV7-6	TRBJ1-6	ASSLGQTNSPLH
TRBV7-8	TRBJ1-4	ASSLGAEGSEKLF
TRBV20-1	TRBJ1-5	SATGDSNQPQH
TRBV30	TRBJ2-7	AWSVRRTDYEQY
TRBV2	TRBJ2-3	ASRVGTDTQY
TRBV6-2/TRBV6-3	TRBJ2-1	ASSDRGGYNEQF
TRBV6-4	TRBJ1-4	ASSLSGDEKLF